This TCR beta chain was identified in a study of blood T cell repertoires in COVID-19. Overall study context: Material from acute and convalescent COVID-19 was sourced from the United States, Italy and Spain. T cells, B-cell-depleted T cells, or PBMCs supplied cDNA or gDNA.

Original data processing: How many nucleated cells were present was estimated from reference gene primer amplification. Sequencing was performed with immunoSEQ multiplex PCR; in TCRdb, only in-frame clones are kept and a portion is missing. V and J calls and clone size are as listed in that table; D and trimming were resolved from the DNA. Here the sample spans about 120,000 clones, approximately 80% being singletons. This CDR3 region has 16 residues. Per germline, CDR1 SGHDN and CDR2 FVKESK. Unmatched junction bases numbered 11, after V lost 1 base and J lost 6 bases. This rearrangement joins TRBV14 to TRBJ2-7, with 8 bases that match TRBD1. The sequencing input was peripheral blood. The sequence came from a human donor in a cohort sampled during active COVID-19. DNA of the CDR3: TGTGCCAGCAGCCAAGGTTCTTCCCGGACAGGGAGCGAGCAGTACTTC. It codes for CASSQGSSRTGSEQYF. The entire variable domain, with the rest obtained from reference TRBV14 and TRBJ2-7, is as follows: EAGVTQFPSHSVIEKGQTVTLRCDPISGHDNLYWYRRVMGKEIKFLLHFVKESKQDESGMPNNRFLAERTGGTYSTLKVQPAELEDSGVYFCASSQGSSRTGSEQYFGPGTRLTVT.